The subject of this entry is one T cell receptor (beta chain). The antigen remains unidentified. This sample was included in a study of T cells in narcolepsy. Study summary: Enrolled donors included narcolepsy type 1 or type 2 patients and healthy controls.

The length of the CDR3 is 15 residues. V lost 3 bases to trimming and J lost 3 bases; unmatched junction nucleotides: 7. Germline loops: CDR1 WSHSY, CDR2 SAAADI. Study-wide findings and caveats: Some memory CD4+ repertoires had no autoreactive clone sequences. Blood of same and different patients, but not healthy controls, reportedly held recurring autoreactive clonotypes. HCRT-specific and TRIB2-specific autoreactive clonotypes appeared among same-patient CSF and blood CD4+ clonotypes.

Produced via immunoSEQ multiplex PCR; TCRdb's table is partial and in-frame only. The repertoire includes about 40,000 clones, approximately 89% of them detected once, and around 1.3% sits in the top ten. The chain carries TRBV10-2 and TRBJ1-2; 7 bases are a match to TRBD1. The clonotype was recovered from a human donor with narcolepsy. The sample taken for sequencing was CD45RA- memory CD4+ T cells from PBMCs. In nucleotides, the CDR3 is TGCGCCAGCAGTGACGTGAATAGGGGGCACTATGGCTACACCTTC. Translated: CASSDVNRGHYGYTF.